The 27 T cell receptor beta chains below were found in one sample sequenced in a study of Graves' ophthalmopathy and Graves' hyperthyroidism. From RNA, the CDR3 regions of TCR beta chains were amplified and sequenced. First-round RT-PCR employed HTBI primers, with a second-round multiplex PCR after it. TCRdb fed the multiplex PCR reads into MiXCR, producing one record per CDR3 protein. This table holds about 1.2 million distinct CDR3 sequences, about 35% found once. Sequencing used peripheral blood or thyroid tissue (not recorded which). These TCRs come from an adult man with Graves' hyperthyroidism.

In this sample, this clonotype turned up many times. V usage is TRBV2 and J usage is TRBJ2-5, with TRBD1 matching 8 bases. The CDR3 is 15 amino acids. Germline CDR1 and CDR2: SNHLY and FYNNEI. The V segment lost 5 bases and the J segment 4 bases; nucleotides outside the gene matches: 9. CDR3 amino acids: CASSPRGDRRETQYF. As DNA, the CDR3 is TGTGCCAGCAGTCCGAGGGGGGACAGGAGAGAGACCCAGTACTTC.

The genes are TRBV10-3 and TRBJ2-2, with 11 bases identical to TRBD2. In germline, CDR1 is ENHRY, CDR2 SYGVKD. The CDR3 is 15 amino acids. Trimming cost V 8 bases and J 1 base; bases outside gene matches: 3. CDR3 region: CAIGGTSGNTGELFF. DNA of the CDR3: TGTGCCATCGGAGGGACTAGCGGGAACACCGGGGAGCTGTTTTTT.

For this clonotype: A much larger clonotype is one base distant, so this may be a read error. No conserved phenylalanine or tryptophan ends this CDR3, so it is likely a read error. The gene calls are TRBV5-1 and TRBJ1-2, with 10 bases lining up with TRBD1. The V and J ends lost 4 bases and 3 bases, in that order; junction bases with no gene match: 6. The V gene's germline CDR1 is SGHRS and CDR2 YFSETQ. The CDR3 has 15 amino acids. CDR3 sequence: CASSISTGGHYGYTL. In nucleotides, the CDR3 is TGCGCCAGCAGCATCTCGACAGGGGGCCACTATGGCTACACCCTC.

This clonotype was seen ten or more times. V usage is TRBV5-4 and J usage is TRBJ2-5; D not resolved. Between the trimmed V and J ends, which lost 3 bases and 7 bases, there was a span of 16 bases. This CDR3 contains 14 residues. Germline V gene lookup returns CDR1 SGHNT and CDR2 YYREEE (reference sequence). The CDR3 coding sequence is TGTGCCAGCAGCTCCCGGGCCGCGATGGGGACCCAGTACTTC. Protein product: CASSSRAAMGTQYF.

As DNA, the CDR3 is TGTGCCAGCAGCCCCCACCAGACTTCTGCGCAGTATTTT. Its protein is CASSPHQTSAQYF. J is TRBJ2-3 and V is TRBV7-2; D is undetermined. Trimming took off 5 bases at V and 10 bases at J, with 16 bases between the two ends. Germline CDR1 SGHTA, CDR2 FQGNSA. The CDR3 consists of 13 residues.

This chain links TRBV15 with TRBJ2-7; TRBD1 is a possible D gene (6 bases). The CDR3 extends over 14 amino acids. The germline V gene encodes CDR1 LNHNV and CDR2 YYDKDF (reference sequence). The V gene lost 1 base and the J gene lost 2 bases, with 9 bases spanning the gap. The CDR3 DNA is TGTGCCACCAGCAGAGGCAGGGGAGCCTACGAGCAGTACTTC. Protein: CATSRGRGAYEQYF. The full variable domain, rest sourced from reference TRBV15 and TRBJ2-7, is DAMVIQNPRYQVTQFGKPVTLSCSQTLNHNVMYWYQQKSSQAPKLLFHYYDKDFNNEADTPDNFQSRRPNTSFCFLDIRSPGLGDTAMYLCATSRGRGAYEQYFGPGTRLTVT.

The chain joins TRBV15 to TRBJ1-5; 8 bases line up with TRBD1. This CDR3 has 14 amino acids. The J segment lost 7 bases and the V segment lost 5 bases, leaving 7 bases of the junction unmatched. Looked up from germline, CDR1 is LNHNV and CDR2 is YYDKDF (reference sequence). The CDR3 loop reads CATSGGTGGQPQHF. In nucleotides, the CDR3 is TGTGCCACCAGCGGAGGGACAGGTGGGCAGCCCCAGCATTTT.

In its sample, this clonotype was seen many times. The genes are TRBV7-2 and TRBJ2-7; 8 bases are shared with TRBD2. CDR3 length: 14 amino acids. V gave up 5 bases and J gave up 4 bases; unmatched junction bases: 7. CDR1 SGHTA and CDR2 FQGNSA come from the germline V gene. The CDR3 DNA is TGTGCCAGCAGCCTCGCGGGGGGCGGTTACGAGCAGTACTTC. It encodes CASSLAGGGYEQYF. Filled out from reference TRBV7-2 and TRBJ2-7, the complete variable domain reads GAGVSQSPSNKVTEKGKDVELRCDPISGHTALYWYRQSLGQGLEFLIYFQGNSAPDKSGLPSDRFSAERTGGSVSTLTIQRTQQEDSAVYLCASSLAGGGYEQYFGPGTRLTVT.

This clonotype was observed a handful of times. As DNA, the CDR3 is TGTGCCAGCAGTGAAGCGGGGGAGGCGGGTGTCCCTGAAGCTTTCTTT. It is translated as CASSEAGEAGVPEAFF. This chain links TRBV6-1 with TRBJ1-1, with a tentative D call TRBD1 (5 bases). V was pared by 0 bases and J by 6 bases, with 17 bases between. This CDR3 region has 16 residues. Per the germline V gene, CDR1 is MNHNS and CDR2 is SASEGT.

This clonotype was counted a few times. The chain employs TRBV19 and TRBJ2-5; 10 bases fit TRBD1. CDR1 LNHDA and CDR2 SQIVND come from the germline V gene (reference sequence). Trimming cost V 7 bases and J 1 base; bases outside gene matches: 3. The CDR3 covers 14 residues. CDR3 sequence reads: CASKGQGFQETQYF. The CDR3 region has the DNA TGTGCCAGTAAGGGACAGGGGTTCCAAGAGACCCAGTACTTC.

At least ten counts were recorded for this clonotype. The rearrangement links TRBV20-1 to TRBJ1-1; D remains ambiguous. The CDR3 sequence is 14 residues long. V was shortened by 0 bases and J by 8 bases, with 16 bases between the two germline ends. Germline CDR1 DFQATT, CDR2 SNEGSKA (reference sequence). CDR3 residues: CSARDPAAGPEAFF. The CDR3 coding sequence is TGCAGTGCTAGAGATCCTGCGGCAGGACCAGAAGCTTTCTTT.

The V and J genes are TRBV5-1 and TRBJ2-5; 9 bases match TRBD2. From germline, CDR1 is SGHRS and CDR2 YFSETQ. With 4 bases clipped from V and 3 bases from J, the junction kept 7 bases outside the gene matches. The length of the CDR3 is 15 residues. CDR3 in DNA: TGCGCCAGCAGCACTGTAGCGGGGGCGGAAGAGACCCAGTACTTC. It specifies CASSTVAGAEETQYF. Drawing the rest from reference TRBV5-1 and TRBJ2-5, the complete variable domain is KAGVTQTPRYLIKTRGQQVTLSCSPISGHRSVSWYQQTPGQGLQFLFEYFSETQRNKGNFPGRFSGRQFSNSRSEMNVSTLELGDSALYLCASSTVAGAEETQYFGPGTRLLVL.

This clonotype was counted ten times or more. This sequence joins TRBV7-6 and TRBJ1-3; D perhaps matches TRBD1 (5 bases). The ends were cut back, 5 bases at V and 2 bases at J, with 10 bases in the middle. This CDR3 is 14 amino acids long. The germline V gene encodes CDR1 SGHVS and CDR2 FNYEAQ. The CDR3 DNA follows: TGTGCCAGCAGCCCGACAGCTACTGGAAACACCATATATTTT. Its translation is CASSPTATGNTIYF. The whole variable domain, filled in from reference TRBV7-6 and TRBJ1-3, reads GAGVSQSPRYKVTKRGQDVALRCDPISGHVSLYWYRQALGQGPEFLTYFNYEAQQDKSGLPNDRFSAERPEGSISTLTIQRTEQRDSAMYRCASSPTATGNTIYFGEGSWLTVV.

The chain has TRBV12-3 or TRBV12-4 and TRBJ2-5; 8 nucleotides match TRBD1. The CDR3 sequence is 18 residues long. The junction had 14 bases not matched to a gene; V was cut back by 3 bases and J by 2 bases. The CDR3 DNA follows: TGTGCCAGCAGTTTGGAGTCCCAGGGGGCGTCTTGGCAAGAGACCCAGTACTTC. It specifies CASSLESQGASWQETQYF.

V usage is TRBV7-9 and J usage is TRBJ2-5; the D gene could be TRBD1 or TRBD2 (7 bases each). Germline CDR1 SEHNR, CDR2 FQNEAQ (reference sequence). The CDR3 covers 16 residues. The V gene lost 3 bases and the J gene lost 0 bases, with 14 bases spanning the gap. DNA of the CDR3: TGTGCCAGCAGCTTCCCTCAGGGGGGGGACCAAGAGACCCAGTACTTC. Its translation: CASSFPQGGDQETQYF.

This chain joins TRBV7-8 and TRBJ1-4, with D hard to call. The CDR3 covers 15 residues. Germline CDR1 reads SGHVS; CDR2 reads FQNEAQ. V lost 4 bases and J lost 11, with 20 bases in between. The CDR3 coding sequence is TGTGCCAGCAGCTACGGAGTCTCACCCTTTGGGAAACTGTTTTTT. Protein: CASSYGVSPFGKLFF.

This clonotype was recorded a few times. A read error may explain this, as a much larger clone is one base away. The CDR3 DNA follows: TGTGCCAGCAGCTTTGGACAGGGGGCCTATAATTCACCCCTCCACTTT. This encodes CASSFGQGAYNSPLHF. The chain uses TRBV5-8 and TRBJ1-6, with 10 bases fitting TRBD1. CDR1 SGHTS and CDR2 YDEGEE come from the germline V gene. The J segment lost 2 bases and the V segment lost 2 bases, leaving 1 base of the junction unmatched. The CDR3 sequence is 16 residues long.

The table lists this clonotype with a few counts. The chain uses TRBV27 and TRBJ1-2, with D unclear. The germline gives CDR1 MNHEY, CDR2 SMNVEV (reference sequence). Trimming took off 5 bases at V and 2 bases at J, with 15 bases between the two ends. The CDR3 runs to 15 residues. The CDR3 reads CASSRTGVGNYGYTF. The CDR3 nucleotides are TGTGCCAGCAGTCGAACCGGGGTAGGGAACTATGGCTACACCTTC.

The chain couples TRBV25-1 to TRBJ1-6; D uncertain. Germline CDR1 and CDR2: MGHDK and SYGVNS. The V and J ends lost 1 base and 2 bases respectively, with 6 bases between them. The length of the CDR3 is 15 residues. CDR3 amino acids: CASSELGTYNSPLHF. DNA for the CDR3: TGTGCCAGCAGTGAATTGGGGACCTATAATTCACCCCTCCACTTT.

This chain joins TRBV25-1 and TRBJ2-2; D is perhaps TRBD2 (7 bases). The CDR3 covers 21 residues. V lost 6 bases and J 0 bases, leaving 29 bases between the germline ends. Germline V gives CDR1 MGHDK, CDR2 SYGVNS. The CDR3 sequence: CASSDSRRGGAPNANTGELFF. CDR3 nucleotides: TGTGCCAGCAGCGATAGTAGGAGAGGGGGGGCGCCAAATGCGAACACCGGGGAGCTGTTTTTT.

The chain recombines TRBV25-1 with TRBJ2-7, with D perhaps being TRBD1 or TRBD2 (5 bases each). CDR3 length: 15 residues. Germline V gene sequence: CDR1 MGHDK, CDR2 SYGVNS. Trimming removed 6 bases at V and 1 base at J, with 16 bases between. The CDR3 region is CASSLIGTASYEQYF. The DNA of the CDR3 is TGTGCCAGCAGCTTAATTGGGACGGCGTCCTACGAGCAGTACTTC.

The V and J genes are TRBV7-2 and TRBJ1-5; a possible D gene is TRBD1 (5 bases). The CDR3 totals 17 residues. Germline CDR1 and CDR2: SGHTA and FQGNSA. The ends were cut back, 5 bases at V and 1 base at J, with 18 bases in the middle. CDR3 bases: TGTGCCAGCAGCAAGGGACTCCCAGGCATAAGCAATCAGCCCCAGCATTTT. Residues: CASSKGLPGISNQPQHF.

This clonotype was seen ten or more times. The V call is TRBV9, the J call TRBJ2-7; 7 positions match TRBD1. CDR3 size: 16 residues. With V trimmed by 2 bases and J by 2 bases, 10 bases remained unmatched. Germline V lookup: CDR1 SGDLS, CDR2 YYNGEE. The CDR3 protein is CASSVSPFQGAYEQYF. Here the CDR3 DNA reads TGTGCCAGCAGCGTTTCCCCCTTTCAGGGGGCCTACGAGCAGTACTTC.

This clonotype showed up just once. The chain uses TRBV9 and TRBJ1-6; a possible D gene is TRBD1 (6 bases). CDR3 length: 15 residues. The ends were cut back, 0 bases at V and 6 bases at J, with 10 bases in the middle. Germline CDR1 and CDR2: SGDLS and YYNGEE. CDR3 sequence (DNA): TGTGCCAGCAGCGTAGGGACAGTAGGTAATTCACCCCTCCACTTT. This translates into CASSVGTVGNSPLHF.

The chain employs TRBV2 and TRBJ1-5; tentative D call: TRBD1 (5 bases). Germline V gene data show CDR1 as SNHLY and CDR2 as FYNNEI. The germline V and J ends were trimmed by 6 bases and 11 bases, with 23 bases remaining between them. The CDR3 covers 15 residues. In DNA, the CDR3 is TGTGCCAGCAGGCGCCGGGGGACTAGCGGAGAGACCCAGCATTTT. Translating it yields CASRRRGTSGETQHF.

This clonotype was found many times. V gene TRBV19 combines with J gene TRBJ1-5; D is possibly TRBD1 (6 bases). CDR3 length equals 15 residues. CDR1 is LNHDA and CDR2 is SQIVND in the germline V gene (reference sequence). Trimming stripped 6 bases from V and 3 bases from J, with 15 bases between. The CDR3 region has the DNA TGTGCCAGTAGCAAGGGGGAAGTCCCCAATCAGCCCCAGCATTTT. It yields the protein CASSKGEVPNQPQHF.

The CDR3, as DNA: TGTGCCAGCAGCCCCCTGGGGGGCGGGAGGGGTCCTGAGCAGTACTTC. Its protein product is CASSPLGGGRGPEQYF. The chain combines TRBV7-8 with TRBJ2-7; 9 bases map to TRBD2. The CDR3 is 16 residues long. Germline V gene lookup returns CDR1 SGHVS and CDR2 FQNEAQ. Trimming at V came to 5 bases and at J to 7 bases, leaving 15 bases not matched to a gene.